This TCR beta chain is from a study of cytomegalovirus exposure and HLA in healthy donors (dated by TCRdb to 2015 to 2018). For context, the study as a whole: According to a later analysis, one platform produced both the roughly 120 validation repertoires and the 666 repertoires of the first cohort. Along with the roughly 700-subject first cohort, a separate validation cohort of some 130 different subjects was used. The study aimed to test whether signatures of past pathogen exposure could be identified by cataloging public T cell receptors. To predict cytomegalovirus infection status, the study combined high-throughput TCR immunosequencing, statistical association of individual TCRs with disease status, and machine learning. What the authors observed across the whole study: The classifier was reported to diagnose cytomegalovirus status with high specificity and sensitivity in both the original and validation cohorts. The authors suggested that the approach could potentially be generalized to other disease states and immunological phenotypes. The study listed 164 TCR beta chains as associated with cytomegalovirus. The validation cohort had no HLA typing available for a later analysis, so co-occurrence within that cohort was assessed over all 130 or so repertoires. Across donors, most TCR sequences were observed very rarely, whereas some public TCRs were present in many individuals. Subsequent analysis determined that TCRs grouped into clusters in the first cohort also showed a tendency toward co-occurrence across the 120 or so validation repertoires, and approximately 93% of cluster scores exceeded 0. In vitro tests confirmed that three of the cytomegalovirus-associated TCR beta chains recognize cytomegalovirus antigens.

Donors formed part of the validation cohort, which comprised over a hundred subjects and was distinct from the first cohort of roughly 600 subjects. The library was prepared using the immunoSEQ multiplex PCR assay. As for the authors' bioinformatics: A statistical classification framework was built for diagnosing cytomegalovirus status from the catalog of TCR beta chain sequences. In its TCRdb copy, this immuneACCESS table keeps in-frame sequences only and misses some clones. Where compared with another copy, unresolved V genes explain less than half of these, and the others have no known cause. The V and J calls and clone size are taken from that table; D and trimming were inferred from the DNA. The sample table records more than 90,000 clones; about 82% of these occur just once. The ten largest clonotypes hold under 5% of the sample. About this clone: Its antigen remains unidentified. Base qualities are missing; no much larger clone stands one base away.

The CDR3 sequence holds 14 residues, the cysteine and phenylalanine included. The entry retains the CDR3 DNA only, 42 bases that are in frame from base 1. CDR1 and CDR2 are drawn from the germline V gene (reference sequence): MNHEY, SMNVEV. V is reduced by 3 bases and J by 2 bases, leaving a spacing of 9 bases between them. The sequence derives from a man aged 18 to 35 in good health and CMV-seronegative. Sequencing was performed on PBMCs. The chain is assembled from TRBV27 and TRBJ2-3; no D segment can be confidently identified. DNA sequence: TGTGCCAGCAGTTTTAGTCCGCTCACAGATACGCAGTATTTT. The resulting protein is CASSFSPLTDTQYF.